A selection of T cell receptor beta chains follows, all from one sample in a study of blood T cells in healthy people across ages. Using its own MiXCR run on the 5' RACE reads, TCRdb lists one record per CDR3 protein. The data contain hundreds of thousands of distinct CDR3 sequences, over 45% of them seen just once; the ten biggest clones take up 30% to 40%. Sequenced input: blood. These TCRs come from an older woman in good health. Both conserved end residues are part of each CDR3. Fields, in order: CDR3 length, D gene, J gene, V gene, clone size, CDR3 protein, CDR3 DNA. D genes are given only for firm matches. Expanded clones are given a class, and other clones once, few, many or no size at all.

CDR3 length: 15
D gene: .
J gene: TRBJ2-7
V gene: TRBV12-2
clone size: .
CDR3 protein: CASRLGIRGYYEQYF
CDR3 DNA: TGTGCAAGTCGCTTAGGTATCCGGGGATACTACGAGCAGTACTTC

CDR3 length: 18
D gene: TRBD2
J gene: TRBJ2-3
V gene: TRBV20-1
clone size: .
CDR3 protein: CSARDRAKGGRRTDTQYF
CDR3 DNA: TGCAGTGCTAGAGATCGTGCTAAAGGCGGGAGGAGGACAGATACGCAGTATTTT

CDR3 length: 12
D gene: .
J gene: TRBJ2-5
V gene: TRBV2
clone size: .
CDR3 protein: CASSAQVWTQYF
CDR3 DNA: TGTGCCAGCAGTGCACAGGTTTGGACCCAGTACTTC

CDR3 length: 13
D gene: .
J gene: TRBJ2-5
V gene: TRBV20-1
clone size: once
CDR3 protein: CSGSAGHLETQYF
CDR3 DNA: TGCAGTGGGTCGGCGGGACACTTAGAGACCCAGTACTTC

CDR3 length: 14
D gene: TRBD1
J gene: TRBJ2-7
V gene: TRBV30
clone size: .
CDR3 protein: CAWRLHGTGLEQYF
CDR3 DNA: TGTGCCTGGAGACTCCACGGGACAGGGCTCGAGCAGTACTTC

CDR3 length: 14
D gene: .
J gene: TRBJ2-3
V gene: TRBV20-1
clone size: .
CDR3 protein: CSAPTIYSTDTQYF
CDR3 DNA: TGCAGTGCTCCAACCATTTATAGCACAGATACGCAGTATTTT

CDR3 length: 13
D gene: TRBD1
J gene: TRBJ2-5
V gene: TRBV7-3
clone size: .
CDR3 protein: CASSQGQAETQYF
CDR3 DNA: TGTGCCAGCAGCCAAGGACAGGCGGAGACCCAGTACTTC

CDR3 length: 13
D gene: .
J gene: TRBJ2-5
V gene: TRBV5-1
clone size: few
CDR3 protein: CASSGEGEETQYF
CDR3 DNA: TGCGCCAGCAGCGGGGAAGGGGAAGAGACCCAGTACTTC

CDR3 length: 15
D gene: TRBD1
J gene: TRBJ1-1
V gene: TRBV7-3
clone size: .
CDR3 protein: CASSLRGGQGTEAFF
CDR3 DNA: TGTGCCAGCAGCTTAAGGGGGGGACAGGGCACTGAAGCTTTCTTT

CDR3 length: 15
D gene: TRBD1
J gene: TRBJ1-2
V gene: TRBV28
clone size: .
CDR3 protein: CASSFNTGGAGGYTF
CDR3 DNA: TGTGCCAGCAGTTTCAATACAGGGGGTGCAGGGGGCTACACCTTC

CDR3 length: 14
D gene: .
J gene: TRBJ2-7
V gene: TRBV5-1
clone size: few
CDR3 protein: CASSHTGGDYEQYF
CDR3 DNA: TGCGCCAGCAGCCATACAGGGGGGGACTACGAGCAGTACTTC

CDR3 length: 14
D gene: .
J gene: TRBJ1-2
V gene: TRBV10-3
clone size: .
CDR3 protein: CAISEPIEAGGYTF
CDR3 DNA: TGTGCCATCAGTGAGCCTATCGAAGCGGGCGGCTACACCTTC

CDR3 length: 14
D gene: .
J gene: TRBJ1-6
V gene: TRBV4-2
clone size: .
CDR3 protein: CASSRDLFNLPLHF
CDR3 DNA: TGTGCCAGCAGCAGGGATTTGTTTAATTTACCCCTCCACTTT

CDR3 length: 15
D gene: .
J gene: TRBJ2-7
V gene: TRBV6-2/TRBV6-3
clone size: .
CDR3 protein: CASSYSNAGPYEQYF
CDR3 DNA: TGTGCCAGCAGTTACTCGAACGCAGGGCCCTACGAGCAGTACTTC

CDR3 length: 18
D gene: .
J gene: TRBJ1-1
V gene: TRBV20-1
clone size: .
CDR3 protein: CSARDRGRGRSMNTEAFF
CDR3 DNA: TGCAGTGCTAGGGACCGGGGCAGGGGCCGATCCATGAACACTGAAGCTTTCTTT

CDR3 length: 12
D gene: .
J gene: TRBJ2-7
V gene: TRBV3-1
clone size: .
CDR3 protein: CASSQAFYEQYF
CDR3 DNA: TGTGCCAGCAGCCAGGCCTTCTACGAGCAGTACTTC

CDR3 length: 15
D gene: TRBD2
J gene: TRBJ2-5
V gene: TRBV12-3/TRBV12-4
clone size: few
CDR3 protein: CASSPQLAGAREQYF
CDR3 DNA: TGTGCCAGCAGCCCCCAATTAGCGGGAGCTAGGGAGCAGTACTTC

CDR3 length: 14
D gene: .
J gene: TRBJ1-2
V gene: TRBV3-1
clone size: few
CDR3 protein: CASSHSRANYGYTF
CDR3 DNA: TGTGCCAGCAGCCACAGCAGAGCTAACTATGGCTACACCTTC

CDR3 length: 13
D gene: .
J gene: TRBJ2-7
V gene: TRBV12-3/TRBV12-4
clone size: .
CDR3 protein: CASNPGPSVEQYF
CDR3 DNA: TGTGCCAGCAATCCGGGCCCCTCAGTCGAGCAGTACTTC

CDR3 length: 15
D gene: TRBD2
J gene: TRBJ2-1
V gene: TRBV3-1
clone size: .
CDR3 protein: CASSQEGLVLNEQFF
CDR3 DNA: TGTGCCAGCAGCCAAGAAGGACTAGTCCTGAATGAGCAGTTCTTC

CDR3 length: 11
D gene: .
J gene: TRBJ2-1
V gene: TRBV28
clone size: .
CDR3 protein: CASNSLNEQFF
CDR3 DNA: TGTGCCAGCAATTCTCTCAATGAGCAGTTCTTC

CDR3 length: 13
D gene: .
J gene: TRBJ2-5
V gene: TRBV29-1
clone size: .
CDR3 protein: CSVDVTTDNEQYF
CDR3 DNA: TGCAGCGTTGATGTGACGACTGACAATGAGCAGTACTTC

CDR3 length: 14
D gene: TRBD1
J gene: TRBJ1-1
V gene: TRBV20-1
clone size: .
CDR3 protein: CSAEADRGLTEAFF
CDR3 DNA: TGCAGTGCTGAGGCCGACAGGGGGCTCACTGAAGCTTTCTTT

CDR3 length: 17
D gene: TRBD2
J gene: TRBJ2-1
V gene: TRBV15
clone size: .
CDR3 protein: CATSREGTSGSFYEQFF
CDR3 DNA: TGTGCCACCAGCAGAGAGGGCACTAGCGGGAGTTTCTATGAGCAGTTCTTC

CDR3 length: 17
D gene: TRBD2
J gene: TRBJ2-4
V gene: TRBV20-1
clone size: .
CDR3 protein: CSARPTSGQSSYNEQYF
CDR3 DNA: TGCAGTGCTAGACCTACTAGCGGGCAGAGCTCCTACAATGAGCAGTACTTC

CDR3 length: 15
D gene: .
J gene: TRBJ2-5
V gene: TRBV7-9
clone size: .
CDR3 protein: CASSLGPGQKETQYF
CDR3 DNA: TGTGCCAGCAGCTTAGGCCCCGGACAGAAAGAGACCCAGTACTTC

CDR3 length: 13
D gene: .
J gene: TRBJ2-7
V gene: TRBV28
clone size: .
CDR3 protein: CASSLPGASEQYF
CDR3 DNA: TGTGCCAGCAGTTTGCCAGGGGCCTCTGAGCAGTACTTC

CDR3 length: 15
D gene: TRBD1
J gene: TRBJ1-6
V gene: TRBV20-1
clone size: few
CDR3 protein: CSARGRGTGGSPLHF
CDR3 DNA: TGCAGTGCTAGGGGTAGAGGGACAGGGGGTTCACCCCTCCACTTT

CDR3 length: 17
D gene: TRBD1
J gene: TRBJ2-7
V gene: TRBV7-9
clone size: .
CDR3 protein: CASSSPDRQGPNYEQYF
CDR3 DNA: TGTGCCAGCAGCAGCCCGGACAGGCAAGGCCCTAACTACGAGCAGTACTTC

CDR3 length: 15
D gene: TRBD1
J gene: TRBJ2-1
V gene: TRBV12-3/TRBV12-4
clone size: once
CDR3 protein: CASSKDRGPYNEQFF
CDR3 DNA: TGTGCCAGCAGCAAAGACAGGGGACCCTACAATGAGCAGTTCTTC

CDR3 length: 17
D gene: .
J gene: TRBJ2-1
V gene: TRBV12-3/TRBV12-4
clone size: .
CDR3 protein: CASSLKGSTRSYNEQFF
CDR3 DNA: TGTGCCAGCAGTTTGAAGGGGAGCACACGCTCCTACAATGAGCAGTTCTTC

CDR3 length: 15
D gene: TRBD1
J gene: TRBJ1-5
V gene: TRBV28
clone size: .
CDR3 protein: CASRGQGQSNQPQHF
CDR3 DNA: TGTGCCAGCAGGGGACAGGGTCAAAGCAATCAGCCCCAGCATTTT

CDR3 length: 13
D gene: .
J gene: TRBJ1-4
V gene: TRBV2
clone size: .
CDR3 protein: CASSDGTNEKLFF
CDR3 DNA: TGTGCCAGCAGTGATGGGACGAATGAAAAACTGTTTTTT

CDR3 length: 19
D gene: .
J gene: TRBJ2-1
V gene: TRBV25-1
clone size: .
CDR3 protein: CASSATSRASWTSYDEQFF
CDR3 DNA: TGTGCCAGCAGTGCCACCTCAAGGGCTAGCTGGACCTCCTACGATGAGCAGTTCTTC

CDR3 length: 15
D gene: TRBD2
J gene: TRBJ2-7
V gene: TRBV7-2
clone size: few
CDR3 protein: CASSKLAGGMYEQYF
CDR3 DNA: TGTGCCAGCAGCAAGCTAGCGGGAGGGATGTACGAGCAGTACTTC

CDR3 length: 15
D gene: .
J gene: TRBJ2-4
V gene: TRBV10-3
clone size: few
CDR3 protein: CAISESWGSKDIQYF
CDR3 DNA: TGTGCCATCAGTGAGTCGTGGGGAAGTAAGGACATTCAGTACTTC

CDR3 length: 15
D gene: .
J gene: TRBJ2-1
V gene: TRBV2
clone size: once
CDR3 protein: CASIKGTRANNEQFF
CDR3 DNA: TGTGCCAGCATTAAAGGGACCCGAGCCAACAATGAGCAGTTCTTC

CDR3 length: 14
D gene: .
J gene: TRBJ1-1
V gene: TRBV4-3
clone size: .
CDR3 protein: CASSQDGYVGVTFF
CDR3 DNA: TGCGCCAGCAGCCAAGATGGGTACGTGGGAGTAACTTTCTTT

CDR3 length: 14
D gene: .
J gene: TRBJ2-7
V gene: TRBV24-1
clone size: many
CDR3 protein: CATSVGGAPSEQYF
CDR3 DNA: TGTGCCACCAGTGTCGGCGGGGCCCCTAGCGAGCAGTACTTC

CDR3 length: 12
D gene: .
J gene: TRBJ1-1
V gene: TRBV29-1
clone size: once
CDR3 protein: CSVGGRNTEAFF
CDR3 DNA: TGCAGCGTTGGGGGGAGGAACACTGAAGCTTTCTTT

CDR3 length: 14
D gene: TRBD1
J gene: TRBJ1-2
V gene: TRBV4-3
clone size: .
CDR3 protein: CASSQNDRGSGYTF
CDR3 DNA: TGCGCCAGCAGCCAGAACGACAGGGGCAGTGGCTACACCTTC

CDR3 length: 15
D gene: .
J gene: TRBJ2-5
V gene: TRBV18
clone size: .
CDR3 protein: CASSPDGAPRETQYF
CDR3 DNA: TGTGCCAGCTCACCAGATGGGGCGCCCAGAGAGACCCAGTACTTC

CDR3 length: 13
D gene: .
J gene: TRBJ2-4
V gene: TRBV7-2
clone size: .
CDR3 protein: CASGLGPLYIQYF
CDR3 DNA: TGTGCCAGCGGCTTAGGTCCCCTCTACATTCAGTACTTC

CDR3 length: 15
D gene: TRBD1
J gene: TRBJ1-6
V gene: TRBV25-1
clone size: few
CDR3 protein: CASSELQGANSPLHF
CDR3 DNA: TGTGCCAGCAGTGAATTACAGGGGGCGAATTCACCCCTCCACTTT

CDR3 length: 14
D gene: .
J gene: TRBJ2-7
V gene: TRBV9
clone size: .
CDR3 protein: CASSAEGLAPEQYF
CDR3 DNA: TGTGCCAGCAGCGCCGAGGGACTCGCCCCCGAGCAGTACTTC

CDR3 length: 13
D gene: .
J gene: TRBJ1-1
V gene: TRBV18
clone size: .
CDR3 protein: CASSPFKGAEAFF
CDR3 DNA: TGTGCCAGCTCACCATTCAAGGGGGCTGAAGCTTTCTTT

CDR3 length: 12
D gene: .
J gene: TRBJ1-1
V gene: TRBV7-2
clone size: .
CDR3 protein: CASSLGQGSAFF
CDR3 DNA: TGTGCCAGCAGCTTAGGGCAGGGCTCAGCTTTCTTT

CDR3 length: 13
D gene: .
J gene: TRBJ2-2
V gene: TRBV3-1
clone size: once
CDR3 protein: CASSPPMGGELFF
CDR3 DNA: TGTGCCAGCAGCCCACCGATGGGCGGGGAGCTGTTTTTT

CDR3 length: 15
D gene: TRBD2
J gene: TRBJ2-7
V gene: TRBV20-1
clone size: .
CDR3 protein: CSARDALADIYEQYF
CDR3 DNA: TGCAGTGCTAGAGACGCACTAGCGGATATTTACGAGCAGTACTTC

CDR3 length: 13
D gene: .
J gene: TRBJ2-1
V gene: TRBV29-1
clone size: .
CDR3 protein: CSVVGDGCNEQFF
CDR3 DNA: TGCAGCGTTGTAGGAGACGGGTGCAATGAGCAGTTCTTC